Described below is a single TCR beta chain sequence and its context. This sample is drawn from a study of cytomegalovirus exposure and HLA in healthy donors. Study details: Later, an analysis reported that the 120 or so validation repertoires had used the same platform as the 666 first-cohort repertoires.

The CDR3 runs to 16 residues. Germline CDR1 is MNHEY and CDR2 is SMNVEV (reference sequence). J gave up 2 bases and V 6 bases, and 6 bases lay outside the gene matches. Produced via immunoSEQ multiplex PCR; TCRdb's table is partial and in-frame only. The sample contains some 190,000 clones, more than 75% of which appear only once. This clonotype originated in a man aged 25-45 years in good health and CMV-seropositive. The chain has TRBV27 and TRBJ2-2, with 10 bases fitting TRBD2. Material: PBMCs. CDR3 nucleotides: TGTGCCAGCAGACTTAGCGGGAGGACAAACACCGGGGAGCTGTTTTTT. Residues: CASRLSGRTNTGELFF.